This entry concerns a single T cell receptor beta chain. No antigen is known for it. The CDR3 totals 14 residues. Per the germline V gene, CDR1 is SEHNR and CDR2 is FQNEAQ (reference sequence). The sample originates from a study of T cell responses to AZD1222 COVID-19 vaccine. The method was immunoSEQ multiplex PCR; TCRdb's version includes in-frame clones alone and lacks a portion of them. The repertoire consists of 66,000 or so clones, with roughly 78% occurring once and the leading ten covering approximately 23%. Overall study findings and caveats: Vaccine-associated CD4 TCRs ranged over spike, dominating at 160-218 and 743-854. Only 5 or 6 individuals given AZD1222 were seropositive at baseline. Repertoires were obtained solely post-peak T cell response.

This clonotype was sampled from an adult in good health. V is TRBV7-9 and J is TRBJ2-1; D perhaps matches TRBD2 (6 bases). Sequenced here: peripheral blood, sampled on day 0 of MenACWY control vaccination. The CDR3 DNA reads as TGTGTAAGTTCGGGGGTCCCTCTCTACAATGAGCAGTTCTTC. Translated, it gives CVSSGVPLYNEQFF.